The TCR beta chain described here comes from a study of cytomegalovirus exposure and HLA in healthy donors. Study-wide results and caveats: In a later analysis, HLA-associated TCR beta chains were more clonally expanded than equally common others. Several of the most significant clusters were apparently associated with common viral pathogens in a later analysis.

This clone was counted a single time. Its antigen is unknown. A multiplex PCR was run with 60 Vbeta primers and 13 Jbeta primers. TCRdb's table, derived via immunoSEQ multiplex PCR, lists solely in-frame clones and lacks some. The data show about 150,000 clones, over 60% seen once. Regarding donors, all were healthy bone marrow donors. V gave up 2 bases and J gave up 10 bases, with 6 bases separating them. Per the germline V gene, CDR1 is MNHEY and CDR2 is SVGAGI. This CDR3 has 11 residues. The receptor comes from a woman aged 25-40 years in good health and CMV-seropositive. The sequenced sample was PBMCs. The chain uses TRBV6-5 and TRBJ1-3; D remains ambiguous. CDR3: CASSYMRTIYF. CDR3 DNA sequence: TGTGCCAGCAGTTACATGCGGACCATATATTTT.